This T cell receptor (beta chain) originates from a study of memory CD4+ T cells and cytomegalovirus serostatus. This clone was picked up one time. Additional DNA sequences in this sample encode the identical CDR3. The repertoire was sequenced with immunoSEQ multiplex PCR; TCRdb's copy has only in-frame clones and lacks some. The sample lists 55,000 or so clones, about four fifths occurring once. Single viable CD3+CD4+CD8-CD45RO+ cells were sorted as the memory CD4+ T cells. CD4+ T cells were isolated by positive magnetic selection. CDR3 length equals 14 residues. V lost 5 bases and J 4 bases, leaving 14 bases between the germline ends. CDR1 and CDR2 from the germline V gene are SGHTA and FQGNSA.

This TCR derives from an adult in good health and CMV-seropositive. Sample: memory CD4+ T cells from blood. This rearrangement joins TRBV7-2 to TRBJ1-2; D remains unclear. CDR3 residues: CASSLELGGYGYTF. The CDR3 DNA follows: TGTGCCAGCAGCCTAGAACTGGGCGGCTATGGCTACACCTTC.